The source of this T cell receptor (beta chain) is a study of T cells in Graves' hyperthyroidism and ophthalmopathy. This clonotype was detected ten times or more. Amplified regions were TCR beta CDR3 sequences from RNA transcripts. Initially, a first-round RT-PCR of the TCR CDR3 employed the HTBI primer set. TCRdb passed the multiplex PCR reads through MiXCR, listing each CDR3 protein once. The sample consists of under 250,000 distinct CDR3 sequences, approximately 23% of them appearing once. Exclusion of patients followed from uncontrolled infection, other autoimmune disease, pregnancy or lactation. Trimming took off 6 bases at V and 1 base at J, with 12 bases between the two ends. CDR1 is DFQATT, CDR2 SNEGSKA, per germline (reference sequence). The CDR3 covers 13 residues.

The chain combines TRBV20-1 with TRBJ1-1; D remains unclear. Sequenced: blood. The source of this sequence is a woman in her 40s with Graves' ophthalmopathy. CDR3 loop: CSASRAKNTEAFF. Here the CDR3 DNA reads TGCAGTGCCTCCCGGGCCAAGAACACTGAAGCTTTCTTT.